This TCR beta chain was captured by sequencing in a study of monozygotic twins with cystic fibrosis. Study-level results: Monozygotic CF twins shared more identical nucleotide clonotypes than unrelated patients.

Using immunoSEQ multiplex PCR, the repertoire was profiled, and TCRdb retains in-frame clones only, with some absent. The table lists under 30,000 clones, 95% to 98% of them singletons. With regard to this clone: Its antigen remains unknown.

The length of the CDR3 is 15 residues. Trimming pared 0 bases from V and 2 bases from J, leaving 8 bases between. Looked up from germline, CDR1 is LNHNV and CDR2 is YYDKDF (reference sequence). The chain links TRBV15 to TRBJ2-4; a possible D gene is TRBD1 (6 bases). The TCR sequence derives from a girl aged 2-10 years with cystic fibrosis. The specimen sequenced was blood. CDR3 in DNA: TGTGCCACCAGCAGAGATGGGACAACCAAAAACATTCAGTACTTC. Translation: CATSRDGTTKNIQYF.